These T cell receptor beta chains were read from a single sample in a study of cytomegalovirus exposure and HLA in healthy donors. Sequenced by immunoSEQ multiplex PCR; TCRdb stores in-frame clones only, minus some. This sample has about 160,000 clones, with roughly 80% found just once. Material: PBMCs. These receptors originate from a man aged 25-45 years in good health and CMV-seronegative. CDR3s include the opening cysteine and the closing phenylalanine or tryptophan. The order of the fields is clone size, D gene, J gene, CDR3 length, V gene, CDR3 DNA, CDR3 protein. A D gene is named only where the DNA matches it firmly. The size of a clone is reported for some rows only, either as once, few or many, or as a class for expanded clones.

abundance: -
d_gene: TRBD1
j_gene: TRBJ1-5
len: 18
v_gene: TRBV9
CDR3nt: TGTGCCAGCAGCGTAGCTCGGACAGGGGGAAGGGGCGATCAGCCCCAGCATTTT
CDR3aa: CASSVARTGGRGDQPQHF

abundance: -
d_gene: TRBD1
j_gene: TRBJ1-2
len: 12
v_gene: TRBV19
CDR3nt: TGTGCCAGTCGGACAGGAGGCTATGGCTACACCTTC
CDR3aa: CASRTGGYGYTF

abundance: -
d_gene: -
j_gene: TRBJ2-7
len: 12
v_gene: TRBV28
CDR3nt: TGTGCCAGCAGTTCCAGGAACTACGAGCAGTACTTC
CDR3aa: CASSSRNYEQYF

abundance: once
d_gene: -
j_gene: TRBJ1-1
len: 14
v_gene: TRBV7-9
CDR3nt: TGTGCCAGCAGCTATCGCCCGGGGAACACTGAAGCTTTCTTT
CDR3aa: CASSYRPGNTEAFF

abundance: -
d_gene: -
j_gene: TRBJ2-1
len: 13
v_gene: TRBV5-1
CDR3nt: TGCGCCAGCAGCTTGGGTCCGGCGGATGAGCAGTTCTTC
CDR3aa: CASSLGPADEQFF

abundance: -
d_gene: -
j_gene: TRBJ1-1
len: 15
v_gene: TRBV7-2
CDR3nt: TGTGCCAGCAGCTTAGGAGACTTTCGGAACACTGAAGCTTTCTTT
CDR3aa: CASSLGDFRNTEAFF

abundance: -
d_gene: -
j_gene: TRBJ2-3
len: 12
v_gene: TRBV30
CDR3nt: TGTGCCTGGGGACTCGGCACAGATACGCAGTATTTT
CDR3aa: CAWGLGTDTQYF

abundance: -
d_gene: -
j_gene: TRBJ2-7
len: 12
v_gene: TRBV28
CDR3nt: TGTGCCAGCAGCTGGAGGGTGGGGGAGCAGTACTTC
CDR3aa: CASSWRVGEQYF

abundance: once
d_gene: TRBD2
j_gene: TRBJ2-5
len: 15
v_gene: TRBV6-5
CDR3nt: TGTGCCAGCAGCCTAGAGGTCGGGACTAAAGAGACCCAGTACTTC
CDR3aa: CASSLEVGTKETQYF

abundance: -
d_gene: -
j_gene: TRBJ2-7
len: 16
v_gene: TRBV11-2
CDR3nt: TGTGCCAGCACCCTCTCCGCGGGTGGCGGGTCCTACGAGCAGTACTTC
CDR3aa: CASTLSAGGGSYEQYF

abundance: -
d_gene: TRBD2
j_gene: TRBJ2-3
len: 17
v_gene: TRBV7-6
CDR3nt: TGTGCCAGCAGCAAGACTAGCAGAACGACGGGCACAGATACGCAGTATTTT
CDR3aa: CASSKTSRTTGTDTQYF

abundance: -
d_gene: -
j_gene: TRBJ1-6
len: 13
v_gene: TRBV9
CDR3nt: TGTGCCAGCAGGCTTGGGGGGTCCGAGCCCCTCCACTTT
CDR3aa: CASRLGGSEPLHF

abundance: -
d_gene: -
j_gene: TRBJ2-6
len: 16
v_gene: TRBV6-1
CDR3nt: TGTGCCAGCAGTGACAGGGTATTCTCTGGGGCCAACGTCCTGACTTTC
CDR3aa: CASSDRVFSGANVLTF

abundance: -
d_gene: -
j_gene: TRBJ2-7
len: 14
v_gene: TRBV7-9
CDR3nt: TGTGCCAGCAGTTACACAGGGCTCTCCTACGAGCAGTACTTC
CDR3aa: CASSYTGLSYEQYF

abundance: -
d_gene: TRBD2
j_gene: TRBJ2-5
len: 15
v_gene: TRBV19
CDR3nt: TGTGCCAGTTCTTTACTAGCGGGAGCCGGCGGGACCCAGTACTTC
CDR3aa: CASSLLAGAGGTQYF

abundance: -
d_gene: TRBD2
j_gene: TRBJ2-1
len: 14
v_gene: TRBV10-1
CDR3nt: TGCGCCAGCAGCCCCGGGAGGGCGCCCGGTGAGCAGTTCTTC
CDR3aa: CASSPGRAPGEQFF

abundance: few
d_gene: -
j_gene: TRBJ2-3
len: 13
v_gene: TRBV7-2
CDR3nt: TGTGCCAGCAGCTTAGAGCGGGCAGATACGCAGTATTTT
CDR3aa: CASSLERADTQYF

abundance: -
d_gene: -
j_gene: TRBJ1-3
len: 14
v_gene: TRBV5-4
CDR3nt: TGTGCCAGCAGCTCCCAGGGGTCCGGAAACACCATATATTTT
CDR3aa: CASSSQGSGNTIYF

abundance: -
d_gene: -
j_gene: TRBJ2-7
len: 13
v_gene: TRBV13
CDR3nt: TGTGCCAGCAGCTTAGGGAGCTCCTACGAGCAGTACTTC
CDR3aa: CASSLGSSYEQYF

abundance: -
d_gene: -
j_gene: TRBJ1-1
len: 14
v_gene: TRBV30
CDR3nt: TGTGCCTGGAGAGACAGGAGGACCAGGACTGAAGCTTTCTTT
CDR3aa: CAWRDRRTRTEAFF

abundance: -
d_gene: TRBD1
j_gene: TRBJ2-1
len: 15
v_gene: TRBV6-5
CDR3nt: TGTGCCAGCAGTTACGGCAGGGGGTTTCTCGGTGAGCAGTTCTTC
CDR3aa: CASSYGRGFLGEQFF

abundance: -
d_gene: -
j_gene: TRBJ2-1
len: 14
v_gene: TRBV29-1
CDR3nt: TGCAGCGTCGAGGGTCCCGGCCGTAGGGATGAGCAGTTCTTC
CDR3aa: CSVEGPGRRDEQFF

abundance: -
d_gene: TRBD1
j_gene: TRBJ1-1
len: 12
v_gene: TRBV30
CDR3nt: TGTGCCTGGGAATGGGGACAGACTGAAGCTTTCTTT
CDR3aa: CAWEWGQTEAFF

abundance: -
d_gene: -
j_gene: TRBJ2-2
len: 14
v_gene: TRBV13
CDR3nt: TGTGCCAGCTGCCCCGGTCCGGACACCGGGGAGCTGTTTTTT
CDR3aa: CASCPGPDTGELFF

abundance: -
d_gene: -
j_gene: TRBJ1-5
len: 14
v_gene: TRBV5-5
CDR3nt: TGTGCCAGCAGCTCTATATTTAGCAATCAGCCCCAGCATTTT
CDR3aa: CASSSIFSNQPQHF

abundance: -
d_gene: -
j_gene: TRBJ1-2
len: 15
v_gene: TRBV5-8
CDR3nt: TGTGCCAGCAGCTTGAGAGGTAGTAAGAACTATGGCTACACCTTC
CDR3aa: CASSLRGSKNYGYTF

abundance: once
d_gene: TRBD1
j_gene: TRBJ1-1
len: 17
v_gene: TRBV28
CDR3nt: TGTGCCAGCGGAGTGAGACAGGGTTTCGGGATGAACACTGAAGCTTTCTTT
CDR3aa: CASGVRQGFGMNTEAFF

abundance: -
d_gene: TRBD1
j_gene: TRBJ1-5
len: 18
v_gene: TRBV28
CDR3nt: TGTGCCAGCAGCCCCGGGACAGGGCTCTATATCGACAATCAGCCCCAGCATTTT
CDR3aa: CASSPGTGLYIDNQPQHF

abundance: -
d_gene: -
j_gene: TRBJ1-1
len: 13
v_gene: TRBV5-1
CDR3nt: TGCGCCAGCCATTTAGGTAGGGGTACTGAAGCTTTCTTT
CDR3aa: CASHLGRGTEAFF

abundance: -
d_gene: -
j_gene: TRBJ1-2
len: 14
v_gene: TRBV9
CDR3nt: TGTGCCAGCAGCGTAGACGGGAGTACTGATGGCTACACCTTC
CDR3aa: CASSVDGSTDGYTF

abundance: -
d_gene: TRBD2
j_gene: TRBJ2-3
len: 18
v_gene: TRBV5-1
CDR3nt: TGCGCCAGCACTCGAGAGGGACTAGCGCCCCTTAGCACAGATACGCAGTATTTT
CDR3aa: CASTREGLAPLSTDTQYF

abundance: -
d_gene: TRBD1
j_gene: TRBJ2-7
len: 12
v_gene: TRBV29-1
CDR3nt: TGCAGCGGGGGACAGGGGGCCTACGAGCAGTACTTC
CDR3aa: CSGGQGAYEQYF

abundance: -
d_gene: -
j_gene: TRBJ2-2
len: 14
v_gene: TRBV1
CDR3nt: TGCACCAGCAGCCGACGCGAGGGCGCCGGGGAGCTGTTTTTT
CDR3aa: CTSSRREGAGELFF

abundance: -
d_gene: -
j_gene: TRBJ1-1
len: 13
v_gene: TRBV7-9
CDR3nt: TGTGCCAGCAGCTTTGCGGGAAACACTGAAGCTTTCTTT
CDR3aa: CASSFAGNTEAFF

abundance: -
d_gene: -
j_gene: TRBJ1-5
len: 12
v_gene: TRBV19
CDR3nt: TGTGCCAGTAAGACGGGTGGGCAGCCCCAGCATTTT
CDR3aa: CASKTGGQPQHF

abundance: -
d_gene: -
j_gene: TRBJ1-2
len: 15
v_gene: TRBV7-3
CDR3nt: TGTTCCAGCAGCTTCCAGGGGACCGGGGGGTATGGCTACACCTTC
CDR3aa: CSSSFQGTGGYGYTF

abundance: -
d_gene: -
j_gene: TRBJ2-3
len: 13
v_gene: TRBV11-3
CDR3nt: TGTGCCAGCAGCCACGGGAGCACAGATACGCAGTATTTT
CDR3aa: CASSHGSTDTQYF

abundance: -
d_gene: TRBD1
j_gene: TRBJ1-1
len: 16
v_gene: TRBV19
CDR3nt: TGTGCCAGTAGTATCATAACAGGGGGCTGGGACACTGAAGCTTTCTTT
CDR3aa: CASSIITGGWDTEAFF

abundance: -
d_gene: -
j_gene: TRBJ1-5
len: 13
v_gene: TRBV2
CDR3nt: TGTGCCAGCTCTGGGGGGATCAATCAGCCCCAGCATTTT
CDR3aa: CASSGGINQPQHF

abundance: -
d_gene: TRBD1
j_gene: TRBJ2-1
len: 15
v_gene: TRBV6-5
CDR3nt: TGTGCCAGCAGTAACACAGGGGCCGGGAATGGTGAGCAGTTCTTC
CDR3aa: CASSNTGAGNGEQFF

abundance: -
d_gene: TRBD1
j_gene: TRBJ1-2
len: 15
v_gene: TRBV30
CDR3nt: TGTGCCTGGAGTGGGGGACAGGGTAGACTCTATGGCTACACCTTC
CDR3aa: CAWSGGQGRLYGYTF

abundance: -
d_gene: TRBD2
j_gene: TRBJ2-1
len: 15
v_gene: TRBV6-5
CDR3nt: TGTGCCAGCAGTTCTGTAGCGGGGGGGCCCAATGAGCAGTTCTTC
CDR3aa: CASSSVAGGPNEQFF